This record looks at one TCR beta chain sequence and its context. Its antigen is undetermined. One base separates it from a far larger clone, so it is likely a read error. TCR beta libraries were built with iRepertoire HTBI primers and Arm-PCR of CDR3 regions. TCRdb re-called the multiplex PCR reads through MiXCR, storing one row per CDR3 protein. The sample yields about 440,000 distinct CDR3 sequences, 16% seen once. This sample is part of a study of regulatory T cells in long-lasting Graves disease. Stated time point: newly diagnosed GD, antithyroid drugs for less than 3 months. Researchers made the TCR library from RNA that was extracted from PBMCs. Study-wide results and limits: Sharing of public clonotypes was greater in persistent patients (roughly 2,900) than in new patients (roughly 880).

In addition, the sample was reused for a study of T cells in Graves' hyperthyroidism and ophthalmopathy. That investigation notes: Newly diagnosed hyperthyroidism, duration under 2 months, in patients aged 18 to 65. The HTBI primer set served for first-round RT-PCR of the TCR CDR3. Separating ophthalmopathy from stable hyperthyroidism was achieved by a 13 V-J model.

The clonotype originates from a woman in her twenties or thirties with Graves disease. The sample here was peripheral blood mononuclear cells (PBMCs), taken at new diagnosis, from a patient treated with antithyroid drugs.

DNA of the CDR3: TGTGCCGGCAGCTTATTGGGTGGACTAGCGGCCACAGATACGCAGTATTTT. Protein sequence: CAGSLLGGLAATDTQYF. V and J are TRBV7-9 and TRBJ2-3, with 10 positions matching TRBD2. The CDR3 loop spans 17 amino acids. Germline lookup yields CDR1 SEHNR and CDR2 FQNEAQ (reference sequence).